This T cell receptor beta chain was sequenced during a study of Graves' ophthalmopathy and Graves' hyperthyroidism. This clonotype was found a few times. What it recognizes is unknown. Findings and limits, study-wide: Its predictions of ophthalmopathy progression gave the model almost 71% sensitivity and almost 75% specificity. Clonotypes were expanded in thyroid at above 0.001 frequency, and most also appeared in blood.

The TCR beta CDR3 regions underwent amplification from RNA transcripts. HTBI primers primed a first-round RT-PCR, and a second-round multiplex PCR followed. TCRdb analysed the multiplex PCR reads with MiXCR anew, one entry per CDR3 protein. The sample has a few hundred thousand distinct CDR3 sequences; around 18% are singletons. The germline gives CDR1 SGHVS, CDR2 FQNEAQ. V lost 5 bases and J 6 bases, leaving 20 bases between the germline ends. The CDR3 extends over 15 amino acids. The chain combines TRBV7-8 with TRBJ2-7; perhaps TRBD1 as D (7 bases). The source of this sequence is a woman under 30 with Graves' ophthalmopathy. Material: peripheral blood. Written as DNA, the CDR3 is TGTGCCAGCAGCGCCGGACAGGAGGGTCTAAGCGAGCAGTACTTC. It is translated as CASSAGQEGLSEQYF.